This T cell receptor beta chain is drawn from a study of blood T cells in healthy people across ages. Study results and limitations: A roughly linear fall in TCR beta diversity per million T cells was seen with increasing age. Shifts in expanded clonotypes may have been confounded by donor CMV status, which was unknown.

For this clonotype: Its antigen is undetermined.

There are 18 residues in the CDR3. V lost 8 bases and J lost 5; bases outside the gene matches: 14. With a J-beta primer mix and a sample-barcoded 5' primer, a second PCR ran roughly 7 to 11 cycles. Each of the cDNA molecules was tagged by a template-switch adaptor with 12 random nucleotides. From the 5' RACE reads, TCRdb called clonotypes with MiXCR, one entry per CDR3 protein. The repertoire has roughly 1 million distinct CDR3 sequences, around 27% of them found once; the top ten carry 0.75%. Another study also made use of these data, one on T cells of mothers and their children.

This sequence originates from a girl aged 2 to 9 in good health. The sample was blood. This sequence joins TRBV12-3 or TRBV12-4 and TRBJ2-1, with 14 nucleotides matching TRBD2. The CDR3 nucleotides read TGTGCCAGCTCCCCGGGACTAGCGGGAGTCTCGGCCGACAATGAGCAGTTCTTC. Translating it yields CASSPGLAGVSADNEQFF.